A single sample gave rise to the 13 T cell receptor beta chains below, sequenced in a study of T cell responses to AZD1222 COVID-19 vaccine (dated by TCRdb to about 2021). What this sample's time point label stands for: baseline before first vaccination. Preparation of the library involved the immunoSEQ multiplex PCR assay. This immuneACCESS table, as held by TCRdb, lists in-frame sequences with V and J called but not all clones. Of the missing ones, under half trace to an unresolved V gene in checked studies; the others have no known cause. The sample table shows over 85,000 clones, and 90% are seen once. The ten largest account for approximately 9.1% of the sample. Sequences were derived from peripheral blood, sampled on day 0 of AZD1222 vaccination. The receptors were sampled from an adult in good health.

This clone has more than one count but fewer than ten. The chain links TRBV6-5 to TRBJ1-4; D perhaps matches TRBD1 (6 bases). The CDR3 has 15 amino acids. The ends were cut back, 2 bases at V and 14 bases at J, with 21 bases in the middle. Germline V gene sequence: CDR1 MNHEY, CDR2 SVGAGI. CDR3 in amino acids: CASSYHAGERDSLFF. DNA for the CDR3: TGTGCCAGCAGTTACCACGCAGGGGAGAGAGATAGTCTGTTTTTT.

The chain has TRBV4-3 and TRBJ1-6; no reliable D call. Trimming stripped 4 bases from V and 4 bases from J, with 11 bases between. The CDR3 consists of 15 residues. CDR1 and CDR2 from the germline V gene are LGHNA and YSLEER. Here the CDR3 DNA reads TGCGCCAGCAGCCGGAACAGAGATTATAATTCACCCCTCCACTTT. The encoded protein is CASSRNRDYNSPLHF.

The rearrangement links TRBV5-8 to TRBJ1-2; D remains unclear. V dropped 7 bases and J dropped 3 bases, with 19 bases sitting between them. The CDR3 totals 15 residues. CDR1 is SGHTS and CDR2 is YDEGEE in the germline V gene. CDR3 residues: CASGDIRTGDYGYTF. The CDR3 DNA reads as TGTGCCAGCGGAGATATTCGGACCGGTGACTATGGCTACACCTTC.

The chain combines TRBV23-1 with TRBJ1-2; D remains unclear. TRBV23-1 is placed among ORFs of uncertain function. V shed 9 bases and J shed 1 base, with 18 bases lying between them. The CDR3 totals 15 residues. The CDR3 DNA is TGCGCCAGAGTCCTGGGCGGGTTACGTAACTATGGCTACACCTTC. Protein: CARVLGGLRNYGYTF.

This clone was found a few times. The chain combines TRBV21-1 with TRBJ2-5; TRBD1, the table's D call, lacks a check against the DNA. TRBV21-1 is assigned pseudogene status. The CDR3 has 14 residues. CDR3 sequence reads: CASSKAAVQETQYF. CDR3 coding DNA: TGTGCCAGCAGCAAAGCGGCAGTTCAAGAGACCCAGTACTTC.

The gene calls are TRBV29-1 and TRBJ2-5; D is unresolved. CDR3 length: 12 amino acids. V was trimmed by 4 bases and J by 3 bases, leaving 9 bases between them. Per germline, CDR1 SQVTM and CDR2 ANQGSEA. CDR3 sequence reads: CSVVNSEETQYF. Here the CDR3 DNA reads TGCAGCGTTGTAAACAGCGAAGAGACCCAGTACTTC.

V gene TRBV6-5 combines with J gene TRBJ1-6, with 8 nucleotides matching TRBD1. J lost 6 bases, V lost 3 bases, and 7 bases had no gene match. The CDR3 is made up of 16 amino acids. The germline V gene encodes CDR1 MNHEY and CDR2 SVGAGI. CDR3 DNA: TGTGCCAGCAGTTATTTGGCAGGGGGCCCTAATTCACCCCTCCACTTT. As protein: CASSYLAGGPNSPLHF.

The table lists this clone with a few counts. The V call is TRBV7-2, the J call TRBJ1-2; 8 bases are a match to TRBD1. Unmatched junction bases numbered 7, after V lost 4 bases and J lost 6 bases. This CDR3 comprises 14 residues. The germline CDR1 and CDR2 sequences are SGHTA and FQGNSA. CDR3 nucleotide sequence: TGTGCCAGCAGCTCCTATGGACAGGGCCATGGCTACACCTTC. Protein sequence: CASSSYGQGHGYTF.

The chain employs TRBV6-6 and TRBJ2-5, with TRBD2 matching over 7 bases. This CDR3 is built from 16 residues. After removal of 0 bases from V and 0 bases from J, the junction contained 4 bases not matched to a gene. CDR1 is MNHNY and CDR2 is SVGAGI in the germline V gene (reference sequence). CDR3 nucleotides: TGTGCCAGCAGTTACTCACGAGCGGGGCACCAAGAGACCCAGTACTTC. It codes for CASSYSRAGHQETQYF.

The chain recombines TRBV27 with TRBJ1-4; D call uncertain. V lost 3 bases and J 8 bases, leaving 13 bases between the germline ends. Germline V CDR1 and CDR2: MNHEY, SMNVEV (reference sequence). This CDR3 is built from 14 residues. The CDR3 coding sequence is TGTGCCAGCAGTTTTCGGGGAGATAGGGAAAAACTGTTTTTT. It translates to CASSFRGDREKLFF.

The V and J genes are TRBV7-6 and TRBJ2-7; tentative D call: TRBD1 (6 bases). The V and J ends lost 2 bases and 2 bases respectively, with 13 bases between them. The CDR3 runs to 15 residues. Germline lookup yields CDR1 SGHVS and CDR2 FNYEAQ. As DNA, the CDR3 is TGTGCCAGCAGCTTATCTGAGGGGGTGGCCTACGAGCAGTACTTC. Translated, it gives CASSLSEGVAYEQYF.

The gene calls are TRBV2 and TRBJ1-3, with D possibly TRBD1 on 5 matching bases. This CDR3 has 14 amino acids. Trimming took 5 bases from V and 2 from J, leaving 10 bases between them. Germline V gene data show CDR1 as SNHLY and CDR2 as FYNNEI. The CDR3 spells CASSFWDPGNTIYF. In DNA, the CDR3 is TGTGCCAGCAGTTTTTGGGACCCTGGAAACACCATATATTTT.

J is TRBJ1-2 and V is TRBV3-1 (or the pseudogene TRBV3-2), with a tentative D call TRBD1 (5 bases). CDR3 length: 15 residues. The germline V and J ends were trimmed by 0 bases and 4 bases, with 12 bases remaining between them. Per germline, CDR1 LGHDT and CDR2 YNNKEL (reference sequence). The CDR3 sequence: CASSQDYRRPYGYTF. CDR3 bases: TGTGCCAGCAGCCAAGACTACAGGCGCCCCTATGGCTACACCTTC.